A single sample is the source of the 9 T cell receptor beta chains below, sequenced in a study of blood T cell repertoires in COVID-19. Repertoires were generated with immunoSEQ multiplex PCR, while TCRdb's copy carries only in-frame clones and drops some. The table includes about 52,000 clones, 82% detected once. The specimen was peripheral blood. These TCRs come from an elderly man with COVID-19, enrolled during active disease.

The rearrangement links TRBV19 to TRBJ1-1; the match to TRBD1 covers 7 bases. Germline assignment: CDR1 LNHDA and CDR2 SQIVND (reference sequence). This CDR3 has 14 amino acids. J was trimmed by 5 bases and V by 1 base; bases with no gene match: 4. DNA of the CDR3: TGTGCCAGTAGTATAGGGGGCAGGGGGACTGAAGCTTTCTTT. Its translation: CASSIGGRGTEAFF.

The chain carries TRBV13 and TRBJ2-1; D is perhaps TRBD2 (6 bases). V was pared by 5 bases and J by 6 bases, with 11 bases between. Germline CDR1 reads PRHDT; CDR2 reads FYEKMQ (reference sequence). This CDR3 region has 13 residues. CDR3 loop: CASSQLAINEQFF. The CDR3 bases are TGTGCCAGCAGCCAACTAGCCATCAATGAGCAGTTCTTC.

As DNA, the CDR3 is TGTGCCAGCAGCCAAGGAGGGGCGATGAACACTGAAGCTTTCTTT. Its protein product is CASSQGGAMNTEAFF. The chain carries TRBV7-9 and TRBJ1-1; the D gene is possibly TRBD1 (5 bases). V gave up 5 bases and J gave up 0 bases, with 13 bases separating them. Germline V gene sequence: CDR1 SEHNR, CDR2 FQNEAQ (reference sequence). This CDR3 has 15 residues. Together with reference TRBV7-9 and TRBJ1-1, the CDR3 gives the full variable domain: DTGVSQNPRHKITKRGQNVTFRCDPISEHNRLYWYRQTLGQGPEFLTYFQNEAQLEKSRLLSDRFSAERPKGSFSTLEIQRTEQGDSAMYLCASSQGGAMNTEAFFGQGTRLTVV.

The chain is built from TRBV3-1 (or the pseudogene TRBV3-2) and TRBJ2-5, with TRBD1 identical over 8 bases. The germline V gene has CDR1 LGHDT and CDR2 YNNKEL (reference sequence). CDR3 length: 16 amino acids. V trimming: 3 bases; J trimming: 5 bases; junction bases outside the gene matches: 11. This CDR3 is CASSQRSTGAGETQYF. For the CDR3, the DNA is TGTGCCAGCAGCCAGCGCTCGACAGGGGCGGGGGAGACCCAGTACTTC.

The V call is TRBV3-1 (or the pseudogene TRBV3-2), the J call TRBJ1-2; no reliable D call. The CDR3 is 12 residues long. The germline CDR1 and CDR2 sequences are LGHDT and YNNKEL (reference sequence). The V gene lost 5 bases and the J gene lost 4 bases, with 8 bases spanning the gap. CDR3 region: CASSSRAYGYTF. CDR3 DNA sequence: TGTGCCAGCAGCTCCCGCGCCTATGGCTACACCTTC.

This clone was counted once. The chain couples TRBV19 to TRBJ2-1; 14 bases match TRBD2. This CDR3 is 15 amino acids long. Trimming removed 5 bases from V and 10 bases from J; junction bases left unmatched: 7. Germline CDR1 is LNHDA and CDR2 is SQIVND (reference sequence). The CDR3 is CASSARLAGGPEQFF. CDR3 in DNA: TGTGCCAGTAGTGCCCGACTAGCGGGGGGGCCGGAGCAGTTCTTC.

This clone was recorded once. This chain uses TRBV5-1 with TRBJ1-1; D is possibly TRBD1 (6 bases). V lost 0 bases and J lost 1, with 13 bases in between. The germline V gene encodes CDR1 SGHRS and CDR2 YFSETQ. The CDR3 covers 16 residues. Here the CDR3 DNA reads TGCGCCAGCAGCTTGGTTCCAGGGGTTAAGAACACTGAAGCTTTCTTT. It yields the protein CASSLVPGVKNTEAFF.

This chain uses TRBV24-1 with TRBJ1-5; 11 bases match TRBD1. V lost 5 bases and J lost 8; bases outside the gene matches: 10. Germline CDR1 KGHDR, CDR2 SFDVKD. CDR3 length: 16 amino acids. The CDR3 DNA sequence: TGTGCCACCAGTGCCCATGGACAGGGGGCCAGCGAGCCCCAGCATTTT. Its translation is CATSAHGQGASEPQHF.

The genes are TRBV18 and TRBJ1-1; TRBD1 might be the D (6 bases). The CDR3 has 14 amino acids. The V end lost 3 bases, the J end lost 3 bases, and 11 bases lay between the germline ends. Germline CDR1 reads KGHSH; CDR2 reads LQKENI. The CDR3 DNA follows: TGTGCCAGCTCACCCACAGGGCGGGACACTGAAGCTTTCTTT. Protein: CASSPTGRDTEAFF.